This entry concerns a single T cell receptor (beta chain). This record belongs to a study of CD8 T cells in Susac syndrome. The CDR3 sequence is 13 residues long. Germline V CDR1 and CDR2: ENHRY, SYGVKD. Trimming removed 3 bases from V and 7 bases from J, with 9 bases in between. Random hexamers were used to reverse transcribe an amount of roughly 0.45 to 1 ug RNA. immunoSEQ multiplex PCR amplified TCR beta CDR3 across 54 Vbeta, 13 Jbeta. TCRdb used MiXCR to reprocess the immunoSEQ multiplex PCR reads, holding one entry per CDR3 protein. The table has approximately 180,000 distinct CDR3 sequences, roughly 95% seen once. Bulk CD8+ and CD4+ cells came from magnetic negative isolation; CD8+ TEMRA by FACS.

The TCR was taken from a human donor with multiple sclerosis. What was sequenced was CD4+ T cells from PBMCs. The chain couples TRBV10-3 to TRBJ2-2; D not certain. This CDR3 reads CAISDRLGGELFF. The CDR3 DNA follows: TGTGCCATCAGTGACAGGTTGGGCGGGGAGCTGTTTTTT.